This T cell receptor (beta chain) was observed in a study of early T cells in non-severe SARS-CoV-2 infection. Study-level background: The authors sequenced bulk RNA from unsorted whole blood, leaving chains unpaired. Whole-study findings and limits: In VDJdb matching, anti-spike CD8 responses were favored while private and CD4 specificities went missing.

This clonotype was seen repeatedly, ten times or more. Its antigen is as yet unknown. The CDR3 length is 13 residues. V lost 5 bases and J lost 2, with 9 bases in between. Germline assignment: CDR1 MNHNS and CDR2 SASEGT. Tagging with unique molecular identifiers was applied to individual cDNA molecules. TCRdb processed the 5' RACE reads anew with MiXCR; each CDR3 protein has one entry. In the table there are about 60,000 distinct CDR3 sequences, around 18% of which are singletons. The V and J genes are TRBV6-1 and TRBJ1-2, with D possibly being TRBD1 (6 bases). The input for sequencing was whole blood, taken at baseline. This receptor was obtained from an adult who was a healthcare worker with PCR-confirmed SARS-CoV-2 infection or an uninfected control (not recorded which). The CDR3: CASSLDRNYGYTF. The CDR3 region has the DNA TGTGCCAGCAGTCTCGACAGGAACTATGGCTACACCTTC.